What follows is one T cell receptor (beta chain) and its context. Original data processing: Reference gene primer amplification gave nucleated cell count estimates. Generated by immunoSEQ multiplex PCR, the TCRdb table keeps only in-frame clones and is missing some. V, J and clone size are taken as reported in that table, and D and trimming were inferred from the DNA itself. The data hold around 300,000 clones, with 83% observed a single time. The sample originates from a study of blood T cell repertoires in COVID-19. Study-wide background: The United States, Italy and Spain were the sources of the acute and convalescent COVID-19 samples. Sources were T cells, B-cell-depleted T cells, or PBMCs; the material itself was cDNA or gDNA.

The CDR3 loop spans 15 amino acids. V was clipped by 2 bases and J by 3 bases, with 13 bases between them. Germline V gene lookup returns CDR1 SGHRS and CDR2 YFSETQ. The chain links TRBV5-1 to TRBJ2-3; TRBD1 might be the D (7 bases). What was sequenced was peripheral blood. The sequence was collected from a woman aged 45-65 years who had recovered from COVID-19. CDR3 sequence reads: CASSFLAGGTDTQYF. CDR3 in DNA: TGCGCCAGCAGCTTCTTGGCAGGGGGGACAGATACGCAGTATTTT.